This T cell receptor beta chain is from a study of blood T cell repertoires in COVID-19 (dated by TCRdb to the early 2020s). Some background on the complete study: Samples covering the acute and convalescent phases of COVID-19 were provided by collaborators in the United States, Italy and Spain. Samples were obtained from the ongoing ImmuneRACE study (first 160 participants) and from over 1,000 subjects provided by 6 global collaborators. The material from the prospective study consisted of cDNA or gDNA derived from T cells, B-cell-depleted T cells, or PBMCs. The sample metadata nearly always contained a de-identified subject ID, COVID-19 status, age in years and sex. The repertoires were released in a freely available public database intended as a resource for research on the immune response to SARS-CoV-2. HLA class I and class II types, where available, came from metadata supplied by the sample provider rather than from assay-based typing. The dataset comprised deeply sampled blood TCRbeta repertoires from subjects exposed to, actively infected with, or recovered from COVID-19. Points the paper makes about the study in general: The amount of clinical and demographic metadata varied by source and participant and was provided uncurated.

TCRbeta CDR3 regions were amplified from genomic DNA by means of the immunoSEQ Assay, a bias-controlled multiplex PCR. Turning to the authors' computational methods: Within the assay, amplification of reference gene primers was used to estimate how many nucleated cells each sample contained. Sequence reads were collapsed and filtered to measure the absolute abundance of every unique TCRbeta CDR3 rearrangement. Productive Simpson clonality was computed per sample as the square root of Simpson's diversity index over productive rearrangements. In its TCRdb copy, this immuneACCESS table keeps in-frame sequences only and misses some clones. Where compared with another copy, unresolved V genes explain less than half of these, and the others have no known cause. Clonal size and the V and J genes are those of that table, whereas D and trimming came from the DNA. The sample includes approximately 240,000 clones, with roughly 87% observed a single time. The ten largest clonotypes hold over 6% of the sample.

In the prospective study, participants were roughly 18 to 95 years old, resided in under 30 geographic areas of the United States, and were enrolled through a virtual design. Cohort assignment in the prospective study relied on participant-reported clinical history from a screening survey and a study questionnaire. Each participant in the prospective study had whole blood, serum and a nasopharyngeal or oropharyngeal swab collected by mobile phlebotomists. Participants in the prospective study had the option to provide additional blood draws and questionnaires over a roughly 2-month period. Blood samples from the prospective study were shipped frozen or at room temperature prior to DNA extraction. V is cut back by 2 bases and J by 7 bases, with 8 bases in the junction unmatched. From the cysteine up to the phenylalanine, the CDR3 has a length of 16 residues. The only DNA kept is the CDR3, 48 bases in frame from the first base. As encoded in the germline V gene, CDR1 is SGDLS while CDR2 is YYNGEE.

Comments on this clone: Its antigen is unknown. The input lacks base qualities; no much larger clone sits a single base away.

This sequence uses TRBV9 and TRBJ2-2, with TRBD2 matching 10 junction bases. The sequenced material came from PBMCs or T cells enriched from blood (not recorded which). This receptor was taken from a woman in her 30s with acute COVID-19. The CDR3 amino acid sequence is: CASSVRLAGVGGELFF. The DNA sequence is given as TGTGCCAGCAGCGTCCGGCTAGCGGGAGTTGGCGGGGAGCTGTTTTTT.